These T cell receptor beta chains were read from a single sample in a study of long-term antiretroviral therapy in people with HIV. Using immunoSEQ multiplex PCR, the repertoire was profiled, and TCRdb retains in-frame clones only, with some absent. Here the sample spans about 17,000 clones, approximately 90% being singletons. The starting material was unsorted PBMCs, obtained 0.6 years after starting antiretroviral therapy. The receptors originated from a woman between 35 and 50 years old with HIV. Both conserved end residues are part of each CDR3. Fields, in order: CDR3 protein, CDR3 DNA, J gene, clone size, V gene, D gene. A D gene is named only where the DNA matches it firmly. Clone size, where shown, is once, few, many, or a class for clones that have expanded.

cdr3_aa: CASSPGTIATSGTDTQYF
cdr3_nt: TGCGCCAGCAGCCCAGGGACTATCGCCACTTCGGGCACAGATACGCAGTATTTT
j_call: TRBJ2-3
clone_size: once
v_call: TRBV5-1
d_call: TRBD2

cdr3_aa: CASSPGTERNTEAFF
cdr3_nt: TGTGCCAGCAGCCCCGGGACAGAGAGGAACACTGAAGCTTTCTTT
j_call: TRBJ1-1
clone_size: NA
v_call: TRBV7-9
d_call: TRBD1

cdr3_aa: CASSPGQGPNYGYTF
cdr3_nt: TGTGCCAGCTCACCCGGACAGGGCCCTAACTATGGCTACACCTTC
j_call: TRBJ1-2
clone_size: NA
v_call: TRBV18
d_call: TRBD1

cdr3_aa: CASSSSLNTEAFF
cdr3_nt: TGTGCCAGCAGCTCTTCGTTGAACACTGAAGCTTTCTTT
j_call: TRBJ1-1
clone_size: NA
v_call: TRBV11-2
d_call: NA

cdr3_aa: CASSGTGGGRAGETQYF
cdr3_nt: TGTGCCAGCAGTGGGACAGGGGGCGGACGAGCGGGAGAGACCCAGTACTTC
j_call: TRBJ2-5
clone_size: NA
v_call: TRBV7-2
d_call: TRBD1

cdr3_aa: CASSVGGSSIDTQYF
cdr3_nt: TGTGCCAGCAGCGTGGGGGGGTCTAGCATAGATACGCAGTATTTT
j_call: TRBJ2-3
clone_size: NA
v_call: TRBV9
d_call: TRBD2

cdr3_aa: CASSSWISGNTIYF
cdr3_nt: TGTGCCAGCAGCTCCTGGATCTCTGGAAACACCATATATTTT
j_call: TRBJ1-3
clone_size: NA
v_call: TRBV7-2
d_call: NA

cdr3_aa: CASSAWVSREKLFF
cdr3_nt: TGCGCCAGCAGTGCTTGGGTTAGCCGCGAAAAACTGTTTTTT
j_call: TRBJ1-4
clone_size: NA
v_call: TRBV10-2
d_call: NA

cdr3_aa: CASSVKFGGAPTGELFF
cdr3_nt: TGTGCCAGCAGCGTAAAGTTCGGGGGGGCGCCCACCGGGGAGCTGTTTTTT
j_call: TRBJ2-2
clone_size: NA
v_call: TRBV7-9
d_call: TRBD2

cdr3_aa: CAWAFSSTDTQYF
cdr3_nt: TGTGCCTGGGCTTTTAGTAGCACAGATACGCAGTATTTT
j_call: TRBJ2-3
clone_size: NA
v_call: TRBV30
d_call: NA

cdr3_aa: CASSFDPNSDTEAFF
cdr3_nt: TGTGCCAGCAGCTTTGACCCAAACTCGGACACTGAAGCTTTCTTT
j_call: TRBJ1-1
clone_size: NA
v_call: TRBV5-6
d_call: NA

cdr3_aa: CASLTNRGEQYF
cdr3_nt: TGTGCCAGCCTTACCAACCGCGGCGAGCAGTACTTC
j_call: TRBJ2-7
clone_size: NA
v_call: TRBV6-5
d_call: NA

cdr3_aa: CASSQTSGDNEQFF
cdr3_nt: TGTGCCAGCTCACAGACTAGCGGGGACAATGAGCAGTTCTTC
j_call: TRBJ2-1
clone_size: once
v_call: TRBV18
d_call: TRBD2

cdr3_aa: CASSLVGGQDTQYF
cdr3_nt: TGTGCCAGCAGCTTAGTGGGGGGGCAAGATACGCAGTATTTT
j_call: TRBJ2-3
clone_size: large
v_call: TRBV7-9
d_call: NA

cdr3_aa: CASSYDTYYGYTF
cdr3_nt: TGCGCCAGCAGTTACGACACTTACTATGGCTACACCTTC
j_call: TRBJ1-2
clone_size: once
v_call: TRBV5-1
d_call: NA

cdr3_aa: CASSTGGEMNTEAFF
cdr3_nt: TGTGCCAGCAGTACGGGGGGCGAAATGAACACTGAAGCTTTCTTT
j_call: TRBJ1-1
clone_size: NA
v_call: TRBV6-5
d_call: NA

cdr3_aa: CASSLVAGPGGYTF
cdr3_nt: TGTGCCAGCAGTTTAGTAGCAGGGCCGGGCGGCTACACCTTC
j_call: TRBJ1-2
clone_size: NA
v_call: TRBV27
d_call: NA

cdr3_aa: CASSLDRDTEAFF
cdr3_nt: TGTGCCAGCAGCTTAGACAGGGACACTGAAGCTTTCTTT
j_call: TRBJ1-1
clone_size: NA
v_call: TRBV6-5
d_call: TRBD1

cdr3_aa: CASSYSILYRDGEQYF
cdr3_nt: TGTGCCAGCAGTTACTCGATTCTTTACAGGGACGGCGAGCAGTACTTC
j_call: TRBJ2-7
clone_size: NA
v_call: TRBV6-5
d_call: NA

cdr3_aa: CASSTPSYEQYF
cdr3_nt: TGTGCCAGCAGCACCCCTTCCTACGAGCAGTACTTC
j_call: TRBJ2-7
clone_size: NA
v_call: TRBV7-2
d_call: NA

cdr3_aa: CASSLGETQPQHF
cdr3_nt: TGTGCCAGCAGCTTAGGGGAGACGCAGCCCCAGCATTTT
j_call: TRBJ1-5
clone_size: NA
v_call: TRBV5-6
d_call: NA

cdr3_aa: CASSQEWQRRYQETQYF
cdr3_nt: TGCGCCAGCAGCCAAGAGTGGCAAAGACGGTACCAAGAGACCCAGTACTTC
j_call: TRBJ2-5
clone_size: NA
v_call: TRBV4-3
d_call: NA

cdr3_aa: CASSFTGKDGELFF
cdr3_nt: TGTGCCAGCAGCTTTACAGGGAAGGACGGGGAGCTGTTTTTT
j_call: TRBJ2-2
clone_size: NA
v_call: TRBV7-2
d_call: NA

cdr3_aa: CASSAPRLAGANNEQFF
cdr3_nt: TGTGCCAGCAGCGCCCCCCGCCTAGCGGGGGCCAACAATGAGCAGTTCTTC
j_call: TRBJ2-1
clone_size: NA
v_call: TRBV9
d_call: TRBD2

cdr3_aa: CASSEKGTATLEAFF
cdr3_nt: TGTGCCAGCTCGGAAAAAGGGACAGCGACCCTTGAAGCTTTCTTT
j_call: TRBJ1-1
clone_size: once
v_call: TRBV18
d_call: TRBD1

cdr3_aa: CASSKNWQMNTEAFF
cdr3_nt: TGTGCCAGCAGTAAAAATTGGCAGATGAACACTGAAGCTTTCTTT
j_call: TRBJ1-1
clone_size: NA
v_call: TRBV5-5
d_call: NA

cdr3_aa: CAISENDRGIAKNIQYF
cdr3_nt: TGTGCCATCAGTGAAAATGACAGGGGAATAGCCAAAAACATTCAGTACTTC
j_call: TRBJ2-4
clone_size: NA
v_call: TRBV10-3
d_call: TRBD1

cdr3_aa: CASSADPLSNYGYTF
cdr3_nt: TGTGCCAGCAGTGCTGACCCGTTATCTAACTATGGCTACACCTTC
j_call: TRBJ1-2
clone_size: NA
v_call: TRBV25-1
d_call: NA

cdr3_aa: CASSRIVGTGNYGYTF
cdr3_nt: TGTGCCAGCAGCCGGATCGTAGGTACGGGGAACTATGGCTACACCTTC
j_call: TRBJ1-2
clone_size: NA
v_call: TRBV7-9
d_call: NA

cdr3_aa: CASTSGTGIRTNEKLFF
cdr3_nt: TGTGCCAGCACCTCTGGGACAGGGATACGAACTAATGAAAAACTGTTTTTT
j_call: TRBJ1-4
clone_size: NA
v_call: TRBV27
d_call: TRBD1

cdr3_aa: CASSPLNYGYTF
cdr3_nt: TGTGCCAGCAGTCCCCTTAACTATGGCTACACCTTC
j_call: TRBJ1-2
clone_size: NA
v_call: TRBV28
d_call: NA